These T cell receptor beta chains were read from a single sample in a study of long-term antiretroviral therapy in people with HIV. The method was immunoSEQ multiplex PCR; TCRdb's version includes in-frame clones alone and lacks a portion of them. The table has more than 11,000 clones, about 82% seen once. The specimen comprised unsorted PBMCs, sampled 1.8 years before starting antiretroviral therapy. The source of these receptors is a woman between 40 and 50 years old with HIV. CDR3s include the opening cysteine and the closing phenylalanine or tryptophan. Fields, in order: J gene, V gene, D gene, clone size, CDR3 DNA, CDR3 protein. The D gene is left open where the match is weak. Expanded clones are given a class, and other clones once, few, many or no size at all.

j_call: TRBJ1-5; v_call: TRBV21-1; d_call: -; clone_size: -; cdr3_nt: TGTGCCAGCAGCCCACCCAGGGGAGGCGAACAGCCCCAGCATTTT; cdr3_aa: CASSPPRGGEQPQHF
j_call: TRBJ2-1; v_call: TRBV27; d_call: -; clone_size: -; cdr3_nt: TGTGCCAGCGGTATTAGCAGGGGGGTTTATCAGTTCTTC; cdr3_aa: CASGISRGVYQFF
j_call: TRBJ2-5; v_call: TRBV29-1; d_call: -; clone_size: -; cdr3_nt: TGCAGCGCCGGACGGCCACAAGAGACCCAGTACTTC; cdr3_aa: CSAGRPQETQYF
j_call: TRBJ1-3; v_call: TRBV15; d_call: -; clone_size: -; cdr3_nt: TGTGCCACCAGCAGAGATCTTGCACCAGGGTCCACTGGAAACACCATATATTTT; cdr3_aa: CATSRDLAPGSTGNTIYF
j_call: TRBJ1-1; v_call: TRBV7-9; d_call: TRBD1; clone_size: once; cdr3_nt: TGTGCCAGCAGCTCGGGCTCAGGGGGCACTGAAGCTTTCTTT; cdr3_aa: CASSSGSGGTEAFF
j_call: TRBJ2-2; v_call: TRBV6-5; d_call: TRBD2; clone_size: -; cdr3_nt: TGTGCCAGCAGTTTACTAGCGGGAGCCGGGGAGCTGTTTTTT; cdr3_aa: CASSLLAGAGELFF
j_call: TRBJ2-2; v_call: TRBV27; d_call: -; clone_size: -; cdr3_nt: TGTGCCAGCAGTTCCTATACCGGGGAGCTGTTTTTT; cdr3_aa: CASSSYTGELFF
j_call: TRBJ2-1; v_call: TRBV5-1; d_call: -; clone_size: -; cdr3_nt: TGCGCCAGCAGCTTGGACGGGAGTATCTACAATGAGCAGTTCTTC; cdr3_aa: CASSLDGSIYNEQFF
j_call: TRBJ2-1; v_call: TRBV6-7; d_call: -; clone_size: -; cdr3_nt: TGTGCCAGCAGCGGAAATAGCGGCAACTACAATGAGCAGTTCTTC; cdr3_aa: CASSGNSGNYNEQFF
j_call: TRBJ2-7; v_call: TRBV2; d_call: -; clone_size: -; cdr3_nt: TGTGCCAGCACAGGCGGTTCCTACGAGCAGTACTTC; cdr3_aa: CASTGGSYEQYF
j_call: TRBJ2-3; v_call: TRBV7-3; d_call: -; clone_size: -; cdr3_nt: TGTGCCAGCAGCCAAACTAGCTCCACAGATACGCAGTATTTT; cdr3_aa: CASSQTSSTDTQYF
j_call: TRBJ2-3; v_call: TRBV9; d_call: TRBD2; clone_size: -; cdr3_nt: TGTGCCAGCAGCCCGCGGGGGGATACGCAGTATTTT; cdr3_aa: CASSPRGDTQYF
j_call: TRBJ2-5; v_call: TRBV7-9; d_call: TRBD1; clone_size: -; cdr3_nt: TGTGCCAGCAGCTTAGAGGGACAGCCTAGTTACTTC; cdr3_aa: CASSLEGQPSYF
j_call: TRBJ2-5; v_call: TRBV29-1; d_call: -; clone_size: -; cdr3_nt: TGCAGCGGGCGGTACCAAGAGACCCAGTACTTC; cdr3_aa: CSGRYQETQYF
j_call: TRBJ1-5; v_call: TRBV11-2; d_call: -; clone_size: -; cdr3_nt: TGTGCCAGCAGCTTATCCGAGGGGCAGCCCCAGCATTTT; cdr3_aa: CASSLSEGQPQHF
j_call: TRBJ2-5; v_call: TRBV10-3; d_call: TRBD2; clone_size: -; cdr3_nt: TGTGCCACCTCGACTAGCGGGACAGAGACCCAGTACTTC; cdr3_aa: CATSTSGTETQYF
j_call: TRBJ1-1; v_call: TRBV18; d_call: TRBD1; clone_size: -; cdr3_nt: TGTGCCAGCTCGCCGAGGACAGGGGAAAACACTGAAGCTTTCTTT; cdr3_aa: CASSPRTGENTEAFF
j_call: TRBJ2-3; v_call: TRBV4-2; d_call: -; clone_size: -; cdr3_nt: TGTGCCAGCAGCCAAGCCGCCGGGCTGACAGATACGCAGTATTTT; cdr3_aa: CASSQAAGLTDTQYF
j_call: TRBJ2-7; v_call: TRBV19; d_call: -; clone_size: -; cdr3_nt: TGTGCCAGTAGTATTCGCAACGAGCAGTACTTC; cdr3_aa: CASSIRNEQYF
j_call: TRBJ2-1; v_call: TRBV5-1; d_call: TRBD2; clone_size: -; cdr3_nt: TGCGCCAGCAGCCCAAGACTAGCGGGGGCCCCCTATACCTACAATGAGCAGTTCTTC; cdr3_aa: CASSPRLAGAPYTYNEQFF
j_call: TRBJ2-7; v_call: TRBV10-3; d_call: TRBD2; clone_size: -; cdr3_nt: TGTGCCATCAGTGACGTAGCGGGGAGCTACGAGCAGTACTTC; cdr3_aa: CAISDVAGSYEQYF
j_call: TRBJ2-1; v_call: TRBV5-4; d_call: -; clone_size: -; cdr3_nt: TGTGCCAGCAGCTTCACCCGTAATGAGCAGTTCTTC; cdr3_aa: CASSFTRNEQFF
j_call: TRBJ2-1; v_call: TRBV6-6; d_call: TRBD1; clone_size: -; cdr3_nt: TGTGCCAGCAGCCCGTTGGGGGACAGGGCCTACAATGAGCAGTTCTTC; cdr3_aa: CASSPLGDRAYNEQFF
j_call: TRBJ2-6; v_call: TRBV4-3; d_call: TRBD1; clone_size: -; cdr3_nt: TGCGCCAGCAGCGGACAGGGGGCGTACGTCTCTGGGGCCAACGTCCTGACTTTC; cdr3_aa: CASSGQGAYVSGANVLTF
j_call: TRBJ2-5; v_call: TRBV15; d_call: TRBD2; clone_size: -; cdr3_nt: TGTGCCACCAGCAGAGGGCGGGAGGGGCAAGAGACCCAGTACTTC; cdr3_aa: CATSRGREGQETQYF
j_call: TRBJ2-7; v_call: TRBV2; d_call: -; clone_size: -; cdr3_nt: TGTGCCAGCAGTGACCCAAGAGCACCTTACGAGCAGTACTTC; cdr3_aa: CASSDPRAPYEQYF
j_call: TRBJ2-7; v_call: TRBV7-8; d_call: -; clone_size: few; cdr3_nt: TGTGCCAGCAGCTTAGAGGTGCAGGCCTACGAGCAGTACTTC; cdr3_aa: CASSLEVQAYEQYF
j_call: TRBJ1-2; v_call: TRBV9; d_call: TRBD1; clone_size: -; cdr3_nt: TGTGCCAGCAGCCCTCATTCCGGGACAGGGGCCGGTGGCTACACCTTC; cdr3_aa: CASSPHSGTGAGGYTF
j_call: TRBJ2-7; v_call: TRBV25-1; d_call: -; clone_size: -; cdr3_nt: TGTGCCAGCAGGTGGGCCTACGAGCAGTACTTC; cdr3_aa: CASRWAYEQYF
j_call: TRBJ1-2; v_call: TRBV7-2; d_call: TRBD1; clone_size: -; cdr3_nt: TGTGCCAGCAGCACCGGACAGGGTAATGGCTACACCTTC; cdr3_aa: CASSTGQGNGYTF
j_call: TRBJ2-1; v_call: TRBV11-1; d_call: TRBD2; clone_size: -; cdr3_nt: TGTGCCAGCAGCCCCAGGCGGGGGAATGAGCAGTTCTTC; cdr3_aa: CASSPRRGNEQFF
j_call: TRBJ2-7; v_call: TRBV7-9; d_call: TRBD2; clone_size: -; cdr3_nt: TGTGCCAGCTCGGGGGGTGGCTACGAGCAGTACTTC; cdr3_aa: CASSGGGYEQYF
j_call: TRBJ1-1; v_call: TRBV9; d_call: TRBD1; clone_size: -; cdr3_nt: TGTGCCAGCAGCGTATCCGGACAGGTAATGAACACTGAAGCTTTCTTT; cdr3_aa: CASSVSGQVMNTEAFF
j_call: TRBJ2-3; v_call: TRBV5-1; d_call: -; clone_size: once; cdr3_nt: TGCGCCAGCAACTATGGTCAGCCAACAGATACGCAGTATTTT; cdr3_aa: CASNYGQPTDTQYF
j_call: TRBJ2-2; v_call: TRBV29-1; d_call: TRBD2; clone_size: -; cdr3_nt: TGCAGCGTTGATGGGCTAGCGGGAGGTAGGACCGGGGAGCTGTTTTTT; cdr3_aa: CSVDGLAGGRTGELFF
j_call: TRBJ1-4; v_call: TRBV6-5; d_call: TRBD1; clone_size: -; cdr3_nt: TGTGCCAGCAGTTTCTATCCGACAGGGGGTGAAAAACTGTTTTTT; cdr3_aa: CASSFYPTGGEKLFF
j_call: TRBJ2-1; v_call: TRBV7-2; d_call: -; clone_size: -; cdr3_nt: TGTGCCAGCAGCTTGCTACAGGGAGGCTACAATGAGCAGTTCTTC; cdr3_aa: CASSLLQGGYNEQFF